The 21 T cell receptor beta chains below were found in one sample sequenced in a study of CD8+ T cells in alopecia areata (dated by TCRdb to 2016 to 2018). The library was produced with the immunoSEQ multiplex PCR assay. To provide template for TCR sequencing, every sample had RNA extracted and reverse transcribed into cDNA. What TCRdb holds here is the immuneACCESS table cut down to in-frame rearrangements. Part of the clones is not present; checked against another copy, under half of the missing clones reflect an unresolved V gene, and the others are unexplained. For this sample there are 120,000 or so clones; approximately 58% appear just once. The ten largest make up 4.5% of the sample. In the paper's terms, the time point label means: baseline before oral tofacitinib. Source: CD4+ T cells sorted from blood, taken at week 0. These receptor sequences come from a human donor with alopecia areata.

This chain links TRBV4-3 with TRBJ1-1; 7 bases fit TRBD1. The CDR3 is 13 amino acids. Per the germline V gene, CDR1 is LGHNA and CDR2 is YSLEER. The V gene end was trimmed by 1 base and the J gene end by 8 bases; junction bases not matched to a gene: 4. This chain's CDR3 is CASSQVSGGEAFF. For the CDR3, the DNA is TGCGCCAGCAGCCAAGTATCAGGGGGGGAAGCTTTCTTT.

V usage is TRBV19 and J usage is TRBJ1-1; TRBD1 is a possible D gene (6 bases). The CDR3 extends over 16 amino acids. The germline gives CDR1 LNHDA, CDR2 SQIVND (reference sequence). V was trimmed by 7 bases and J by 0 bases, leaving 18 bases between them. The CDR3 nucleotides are TGTGCCAGTACCCATTGGACAGAGACCATGAACACTGAAGCTTTCTTT. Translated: CASTHWTETMNTEAFF.

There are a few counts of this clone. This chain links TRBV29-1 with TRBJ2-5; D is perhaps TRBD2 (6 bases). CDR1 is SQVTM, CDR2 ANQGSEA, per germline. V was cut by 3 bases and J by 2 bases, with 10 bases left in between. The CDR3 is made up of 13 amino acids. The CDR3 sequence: CSVEPRGQETQYF. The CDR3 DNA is TGCAGCGTTGAGCCCCGGGGGCAAGAGACCCAGTACTTC.

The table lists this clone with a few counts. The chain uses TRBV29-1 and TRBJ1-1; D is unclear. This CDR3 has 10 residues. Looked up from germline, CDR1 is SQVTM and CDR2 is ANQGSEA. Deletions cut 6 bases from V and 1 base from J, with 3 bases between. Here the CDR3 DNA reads TGCAGCGTCCGGAACACTGAAGCTTTCTTT. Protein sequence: CSVRNTEAFF.

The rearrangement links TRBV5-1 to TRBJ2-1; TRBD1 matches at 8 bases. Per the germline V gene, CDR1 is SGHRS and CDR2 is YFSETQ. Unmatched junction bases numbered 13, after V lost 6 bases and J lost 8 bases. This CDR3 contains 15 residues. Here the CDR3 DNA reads TGCGCCAGCAAAACTCAGGGGGCGCGAGGATATGAGCAGTTCTTC. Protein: CASKTQGARGYEQFF.

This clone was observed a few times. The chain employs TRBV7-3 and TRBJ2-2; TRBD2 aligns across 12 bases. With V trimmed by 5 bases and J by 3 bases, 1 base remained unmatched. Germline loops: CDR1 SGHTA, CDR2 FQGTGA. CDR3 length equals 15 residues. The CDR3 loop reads CASSRTSGDTGELFF. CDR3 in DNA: TGTGCCAGCAGCCGGACTAGCGGGGACACCGGGGAGCTGTTTTTT.

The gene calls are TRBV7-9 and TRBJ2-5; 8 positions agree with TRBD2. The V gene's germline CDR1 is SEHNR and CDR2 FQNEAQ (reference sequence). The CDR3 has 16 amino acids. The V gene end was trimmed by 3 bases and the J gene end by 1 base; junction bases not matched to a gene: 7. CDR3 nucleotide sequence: TGTGCCAGCAGCTTCACTAGCGGACGACCCCAAGAGACCCAGTACTTC. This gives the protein CASSFTSGRPQETQYF.

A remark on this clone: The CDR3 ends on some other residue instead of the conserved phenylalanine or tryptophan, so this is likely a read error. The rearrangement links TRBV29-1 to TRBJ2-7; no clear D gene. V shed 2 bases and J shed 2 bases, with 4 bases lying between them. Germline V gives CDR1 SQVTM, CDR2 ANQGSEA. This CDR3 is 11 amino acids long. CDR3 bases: TGCAGCGTTGAAACGGCCTACGAGCAGTACTCC. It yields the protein CSVETAYEQYS.

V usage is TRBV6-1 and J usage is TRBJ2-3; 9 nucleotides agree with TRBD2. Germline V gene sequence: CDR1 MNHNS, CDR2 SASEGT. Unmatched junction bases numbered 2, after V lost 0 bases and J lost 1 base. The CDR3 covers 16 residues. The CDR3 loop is CASSEARTSGTDTQYF. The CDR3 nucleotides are TGTGCCAGCAGTGAAGCCCGGACTAGCGGCACAGATACGCAGTATTTT.

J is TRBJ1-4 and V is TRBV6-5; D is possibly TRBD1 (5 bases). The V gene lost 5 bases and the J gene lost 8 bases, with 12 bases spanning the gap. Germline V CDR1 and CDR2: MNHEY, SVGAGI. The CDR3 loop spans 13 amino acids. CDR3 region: CASSETRGEKLFF. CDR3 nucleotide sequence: TGTGCCAGCAGTGAGACGCGGGGCGAAAAACTGTTTTTT.

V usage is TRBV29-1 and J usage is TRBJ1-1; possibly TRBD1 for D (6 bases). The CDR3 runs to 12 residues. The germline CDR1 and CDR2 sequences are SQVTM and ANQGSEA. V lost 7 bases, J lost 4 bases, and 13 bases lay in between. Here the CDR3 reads CSAGQRGTEAFF. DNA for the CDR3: TGCAGCGCCGGACAGAGGGGCACTGAAGCTTTCTTT.

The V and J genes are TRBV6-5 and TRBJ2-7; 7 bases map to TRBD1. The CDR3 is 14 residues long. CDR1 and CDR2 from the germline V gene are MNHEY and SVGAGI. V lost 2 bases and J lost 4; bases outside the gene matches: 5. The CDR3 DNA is TGTGCCAGCAGTTACGGGACAGCCAAGTACGAGCAGTACTTC. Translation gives CASSYGTAKYEQYF.

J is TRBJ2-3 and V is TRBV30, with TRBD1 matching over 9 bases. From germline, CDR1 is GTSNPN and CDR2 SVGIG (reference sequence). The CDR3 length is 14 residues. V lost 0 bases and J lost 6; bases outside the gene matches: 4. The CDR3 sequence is CAWSVDRGSDTQYF. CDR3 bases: TGTGCCTGGAGTGTCGACAGGGGGTCCGATACGCAGTATTTT.

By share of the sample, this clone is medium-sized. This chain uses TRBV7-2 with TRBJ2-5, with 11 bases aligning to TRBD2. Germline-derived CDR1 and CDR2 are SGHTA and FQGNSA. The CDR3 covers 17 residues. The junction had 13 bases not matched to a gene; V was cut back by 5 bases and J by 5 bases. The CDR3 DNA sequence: TGTGCCAGCAGCCAAGAAATAGCGGGAGGGATAGGCGAGACCCAGTACTTC. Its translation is CASSQEIAGGIGETQYF.

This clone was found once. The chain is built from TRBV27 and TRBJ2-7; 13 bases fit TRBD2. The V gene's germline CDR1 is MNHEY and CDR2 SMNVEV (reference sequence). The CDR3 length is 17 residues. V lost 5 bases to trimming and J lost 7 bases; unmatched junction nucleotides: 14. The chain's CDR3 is CASSIAGLAGAMWEQYF. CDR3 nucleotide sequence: TGTGCCAGCAGTATCGCCGGACTAGCGGGAGCTATGTGGGAGCAGTACTTC.

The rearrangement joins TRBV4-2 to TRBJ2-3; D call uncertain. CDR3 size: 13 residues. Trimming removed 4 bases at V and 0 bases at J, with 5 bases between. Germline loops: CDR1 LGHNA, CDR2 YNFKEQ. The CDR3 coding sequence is TGTGCCAGCAGCCGTAAAAGCACAGATACGCAGTATTTT. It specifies CASSRKSTDTQYF.

The CDR3 reads CASADHAKGVRDEQYF. In DNA, the CDR3 is TGTGCCAGCGCAGATCACGCTAAAGGGGTCAGGGACGAGCAGTACTTC. This sequence joins TRBV18 and TRBJ2-7; D perhaps matches TRBD1 (5 bases). CDR3 length: 16 amino acids. The V and J ends lost 8 bases and 5 bases respectively, with 25 bases between them. Germline V CDR1 and CDR2: KGHSH, LQKENI.

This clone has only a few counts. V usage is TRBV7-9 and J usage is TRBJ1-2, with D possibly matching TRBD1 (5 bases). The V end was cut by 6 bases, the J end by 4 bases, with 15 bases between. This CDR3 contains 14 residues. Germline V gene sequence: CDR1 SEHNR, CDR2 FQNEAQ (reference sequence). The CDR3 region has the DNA TGTGCCAGCAGATACGGACCTGGGGCCTATGGCTACACCTTC. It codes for CASRYGPGAYGYTF.

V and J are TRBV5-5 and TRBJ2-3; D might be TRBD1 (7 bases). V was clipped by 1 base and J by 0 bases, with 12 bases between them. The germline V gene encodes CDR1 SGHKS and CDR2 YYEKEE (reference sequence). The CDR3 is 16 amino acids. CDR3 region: CASSLLPGGSTDTQYF. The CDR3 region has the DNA TGTGCCAGCAGCTTGTTGCCAGGGGGGAGCACAGATACGCAGTATTTT. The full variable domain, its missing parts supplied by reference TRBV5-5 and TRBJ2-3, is DAGVTQSPTHLIKTRGQQVTLRCSPISGHKSVSWYQQVLGQGPQFIFQYYEKEERGRGNFPDRFSARQFPNYSSELNVNALLLGDSALYLCASSLLPGGSTDTQYFGPGTRLTVL.

DNA for the CDR3: TGTGCCAGCAGTGCTGACAGTGGGAATGAAAAACTGTTTTTT. Amino acids: CASSADSGNEKLFF. The rearrangement joins TRBV7-9 to TRBJ1-4; perhaps TRBD1 as D (5 bases). There are 14 residues in the CDR3. Germline V gene lookup returns CDR1 SEHNR and CDR2 FQNEAQ (reference sequence). The V and J ends lost 6 bases and 5 bases respectively, with 13 bases between them.

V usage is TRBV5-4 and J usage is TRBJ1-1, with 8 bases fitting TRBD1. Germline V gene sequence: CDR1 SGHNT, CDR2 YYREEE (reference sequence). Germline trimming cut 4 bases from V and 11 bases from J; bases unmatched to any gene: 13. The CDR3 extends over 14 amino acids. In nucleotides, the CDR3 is TGTGCCAGCAGCCTCGACAGGGGAACGAACGCGGCTTTCTTT. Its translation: CASSLDRGTNAAFF.